The 8 T cell receptor beta chains in this list originate from one sample, sequenced in a study of radiotherapy plus CTLA-4 blockade in lung cancer. The table came from immunoSEQ multiplex PCR; TCRdb's copy has only in-frame clones and leaves some out. In the table there are tens of thousands of clones, around 72% of which are singletons. The starting material was peripheral blood, obtained from a patient treated with radiotherapy plus ipilimumab. Every receptor here comes from a human donor with non-small cell lung cancer that progressed on radiotherapy plus ipilimumab.

V usage is TRBV11-2 and J usage is TRBJ1-2, with TRBD1 as a possible D gene (5 bases). Trimming removed 0 bases at V and 2 bases at J, with 10 bases between. The CDR3 is 15 amino acids. Germline lookup yields CDR1 SGHAT and CDR2 FQNNGV. The CDR3 DNA follows: TGTGCCAGCAGCTTAGATCCGGGGCAGAACTATGGCTACACCTTC. Translated, it gives CASSLDPGQNYGYTF.

This chain connects TRBV7-2 to TRBJ1-1; 7 bases map to TRBD1. The length of the CDR3 is 14 residues. CDR1 and CDR2 (germline): SGHTA, FQGNSA. V shed 5 bases, J shed 4 bases, and the junction held 7 bases outside the gene matches. The CDR3 nucleotides read TGTGCCAGCAGCCGTAGACAGGGTAGCACTGAAGCTTTCTTT. This codes for CASSRRQGSTEAFF.

This clone was detected a few times. V and J are TRBV29-1 and TRBJ2-5; 7 bases agree with TRBD2. The germline V gene has CDR1 SQVTM and CDR2 ANQGSEA. This CDR3 comprises 12 residues. The trim removed 7 bases at V and 1 base at J, leaving 3 bases unmatched. The CDR3 DNA reads TGCAGCGCCCGACTAGCCCAAGAGACCCAGTACTTC. It translates to CSARLAQETQYF. The full variable domain, in which reference TRBV29-1 and TRBJ2-5 provide the parts outside the CDR3, is SAVISQKPSRDICQRGTSLTIQCQVDSQVTMMFWYRQQPGQSLTLIATANQGSEATYESGFVIDKFPISRPNLTFSTLTVSNMSPEDSSIYLCSARLAQETQYFGPGTRLLVL.

By frequency in the sample, this clone is medium-sized. The rearrangement links TRBV27 to TRBJ2-2; weak D call: TRBD2 (5 bases). The V gene's germline CDR1 is MNHEY and CDR2 SMNVEV (reference sequence). Trimming took 6 bases from V and 6 from J, leaving 8 bases between them. The CDR3 runs to 12 residues. The DNA of the CDR3 is TGTGCCAGCAGGCTACTAGCCGGGGAGCTGTTTTTT. This encodes CASRLLAGELFF.

The chain employs TRBV4-1 and TRBJ1-3, with a possible D match to TRBD1 (5 bases). Per the germline V gene, CDR1 is MGHRA and CDR2 is YSYEKL. V was trimmed by 1 base and J by 4 bases, leaving 11 bases between them. The CDR3 contains 15 residues. The CDR3 reads CASSQVTAFGNTIYF. CDR3 nucleotides: TGCGCCAGCAGCCAAGTGACAGCCTTCGGAAACACCATATATTTT.

The chain joins TRBV6-6 to TRBJ2-3, with a weak D call TRBD2 (6 bases). The CDR3 is 11 amino acids. CDR1 MNHNY and CDR2 SVGAGI come from the germline V gene (reference sequence). V lost 8 bases and J lost 6, with 9 bases in between. This CDR3 is CASRRGDTQYF. The CDR3 bases are TGTGCCAGCCGCCGGGGGGATACGCAGTATTTT.

This chain joins TRBV5-1 and TRBJ2-3; 7 bases align to TRBD2. Germline loops: CDR1 SGHRS, CDR2 YFSETQ. Trimming took 1 base from V and 1 from J; bases not matched to a gene: 0. This CDR3 comprises 14 residues. In nucleotides, the CDR3 is TGCGCCAGCAGCTTGAGCGGGGGCACAGATACGCAGTATTTT. This translates into CASSLSGGTDTQYF.

The chain couples TRBV7-3 to TRBJ2-5; D gene ambiguous. The V end was cut by 4 bases, the J end by 4 bases, with 10 bases between. The CDR3 is made up of 13 amino acids. Germline V gene sequence: CDR1 SGHTA, CDR2 FQGTGA. The CDR3 DNA reads TGTGCCAGCAGCTCCACCGCAGGAGAGACCCAGTACTTC. It specifies CASSSTAGETQYF.